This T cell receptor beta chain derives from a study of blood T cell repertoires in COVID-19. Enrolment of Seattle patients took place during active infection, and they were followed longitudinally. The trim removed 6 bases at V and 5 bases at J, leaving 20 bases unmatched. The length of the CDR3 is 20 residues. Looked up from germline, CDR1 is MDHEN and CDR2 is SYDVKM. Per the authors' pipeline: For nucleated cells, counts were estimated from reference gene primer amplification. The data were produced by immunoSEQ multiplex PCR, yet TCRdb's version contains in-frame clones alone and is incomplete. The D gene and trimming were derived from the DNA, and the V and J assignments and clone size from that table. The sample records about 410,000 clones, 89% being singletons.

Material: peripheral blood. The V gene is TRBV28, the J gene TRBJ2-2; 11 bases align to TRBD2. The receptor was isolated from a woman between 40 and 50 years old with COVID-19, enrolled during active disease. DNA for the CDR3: TGTGCCAGCAGAGAAGGGCGGGTCACTAGCGGGGGATCAAGGACCGGGGAGCTGTTTTTT. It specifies CASREGRVTSGGSRTGELFF.